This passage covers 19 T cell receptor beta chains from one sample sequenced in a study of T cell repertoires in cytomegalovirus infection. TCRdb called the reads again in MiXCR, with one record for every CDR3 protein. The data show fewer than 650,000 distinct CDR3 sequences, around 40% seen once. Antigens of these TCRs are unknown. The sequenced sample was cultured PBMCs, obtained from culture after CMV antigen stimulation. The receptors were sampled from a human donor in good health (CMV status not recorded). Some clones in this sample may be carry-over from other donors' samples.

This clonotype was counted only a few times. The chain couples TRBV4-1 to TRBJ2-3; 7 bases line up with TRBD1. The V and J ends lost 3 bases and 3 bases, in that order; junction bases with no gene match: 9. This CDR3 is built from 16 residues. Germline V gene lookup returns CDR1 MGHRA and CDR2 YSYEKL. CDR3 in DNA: TGCGCCAGCAGCCAGGGACCGAACAGGGGTACAGATACGCAGTATTTT. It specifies CASSQGPNRGTDTQYF.

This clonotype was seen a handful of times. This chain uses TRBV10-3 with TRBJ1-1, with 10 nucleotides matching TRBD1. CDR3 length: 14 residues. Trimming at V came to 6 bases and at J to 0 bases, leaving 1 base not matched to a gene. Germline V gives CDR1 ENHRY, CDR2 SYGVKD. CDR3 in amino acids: CAIRDRGLNTEAFF. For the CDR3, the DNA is TGTGCCATCAGGGACAGGGGGTTGAACACTGAAGCTTTCTTT.

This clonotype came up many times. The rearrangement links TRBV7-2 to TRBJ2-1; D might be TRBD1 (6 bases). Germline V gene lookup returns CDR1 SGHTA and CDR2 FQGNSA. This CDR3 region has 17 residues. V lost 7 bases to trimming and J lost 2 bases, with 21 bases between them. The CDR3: CASKLGGPTTPYNEQFF. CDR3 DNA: TGTGCCAGCAAGCTAGGGGGACCTACGACCCCCTACAATGAGCAGTTCTTC.

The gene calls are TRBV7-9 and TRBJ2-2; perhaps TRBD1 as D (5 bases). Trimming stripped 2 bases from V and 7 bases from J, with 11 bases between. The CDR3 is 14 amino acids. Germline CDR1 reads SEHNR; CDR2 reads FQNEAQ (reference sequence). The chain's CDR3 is CASSLLTDGGELFF. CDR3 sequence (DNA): TGTGCCAGCAGCTTATTGACAGACGGCGGGGAGCTGTTTTTT.

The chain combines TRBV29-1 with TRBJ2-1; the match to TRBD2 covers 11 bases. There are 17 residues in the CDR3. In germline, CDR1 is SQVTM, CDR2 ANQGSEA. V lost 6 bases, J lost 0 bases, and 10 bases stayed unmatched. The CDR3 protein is CSVAGLAGYSSYNEQFF. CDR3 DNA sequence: TGCAGCGTGGCAGGACTAGCGGGTTACAGCTCCTACAATGAGCAGTTCTTC.

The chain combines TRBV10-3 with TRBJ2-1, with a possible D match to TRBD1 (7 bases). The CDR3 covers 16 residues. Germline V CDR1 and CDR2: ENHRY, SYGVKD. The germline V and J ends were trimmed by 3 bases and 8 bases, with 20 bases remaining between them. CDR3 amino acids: CAISDHQGGPRDEQFF. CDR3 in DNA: TGTGCCATCAGTGACCACCAGGGGGGCCCCCGGGATGAGCAGTTCTTC.

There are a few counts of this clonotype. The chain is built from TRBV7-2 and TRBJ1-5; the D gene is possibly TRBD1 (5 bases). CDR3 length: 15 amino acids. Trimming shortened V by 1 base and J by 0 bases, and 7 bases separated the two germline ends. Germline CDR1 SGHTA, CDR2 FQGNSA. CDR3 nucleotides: TGTGCCAGCAGCTTAGTAGGACATAGCAATCAGCCCCAGCATTTT. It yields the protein CASSLVGHSNQPQHF.

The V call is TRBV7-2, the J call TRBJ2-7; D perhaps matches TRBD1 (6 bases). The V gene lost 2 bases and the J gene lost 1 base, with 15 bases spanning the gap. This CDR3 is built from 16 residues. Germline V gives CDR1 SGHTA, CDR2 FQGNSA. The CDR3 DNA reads TGTGCCAGCAGCTTATTTGGGGGACAAGCATCCTACGAGCAGTACTTC. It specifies CASSLFGGQASYEQYF.

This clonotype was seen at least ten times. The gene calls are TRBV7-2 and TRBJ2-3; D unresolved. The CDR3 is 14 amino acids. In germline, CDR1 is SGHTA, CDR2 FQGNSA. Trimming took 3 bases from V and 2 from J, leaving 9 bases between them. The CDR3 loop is CASSLSRPTDTQYF. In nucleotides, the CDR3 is TGTGCCAGCAGCTTGAGTCGGCCCACAGATACGCAGTATTTT. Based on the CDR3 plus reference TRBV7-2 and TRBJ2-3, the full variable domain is GAGVSQSPSNKVTEKGKDVELRCDPISGHTALYWYRQSLGQGLEFLIYFQGNSAPDKSGLPSDRFSAERTGGSVSTLTIQRTQQEDSAVYLCASSLSRPTDTQYFGPGTRLTVL.

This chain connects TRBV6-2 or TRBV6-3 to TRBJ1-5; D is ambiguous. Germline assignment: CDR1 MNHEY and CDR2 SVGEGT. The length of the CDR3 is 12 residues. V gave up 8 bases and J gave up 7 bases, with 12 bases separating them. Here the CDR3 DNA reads TGTGCCAGCTCTAAACGGATACAGCCCCAGCATTTT. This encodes CASSKRIQPQHF.

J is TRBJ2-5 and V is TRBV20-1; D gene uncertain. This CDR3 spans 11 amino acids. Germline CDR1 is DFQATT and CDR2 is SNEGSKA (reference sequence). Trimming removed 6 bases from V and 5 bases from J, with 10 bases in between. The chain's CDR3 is CSATVRETQYF. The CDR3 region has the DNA TGCAGTGCCACGGTCCGGGAGACCCAGTACTTC.

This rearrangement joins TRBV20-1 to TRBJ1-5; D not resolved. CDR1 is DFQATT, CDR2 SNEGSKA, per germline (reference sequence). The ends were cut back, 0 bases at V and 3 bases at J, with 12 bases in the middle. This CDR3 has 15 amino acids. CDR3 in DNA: TGCAGTGCTAGAGAGGCAGGTTTCTACAATCAGCCCCAGCATTTT. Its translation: CSAREAGFYNQPQHF.

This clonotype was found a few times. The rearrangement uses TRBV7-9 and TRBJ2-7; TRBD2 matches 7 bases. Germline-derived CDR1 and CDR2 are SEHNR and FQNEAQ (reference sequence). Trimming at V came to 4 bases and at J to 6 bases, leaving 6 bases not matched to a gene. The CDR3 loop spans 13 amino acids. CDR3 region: CASSSLGGGEQYF. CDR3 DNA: TGTGCCAGCAGCTCCTTAGGCGGGGGCGAGCAGTACTTC.

The CDR3 protein is CSAPLVRLLAKNIQYF. The CDR3 DNA reads TGCAGTGCTCCTCTGGTCAGGCTATTGGCCAAAAACATTCAGTACTTC. The V call is TRBV20-1, the J call TRBJ2-4; D gene unclear. V was shortened by 5 bases and J by 1 base, with 18 bases between the two germline ends. CDR3 size: 16 residues. Per germline, CDR1 DFQATT and CDR2 SNEGSKA (reference sequence).

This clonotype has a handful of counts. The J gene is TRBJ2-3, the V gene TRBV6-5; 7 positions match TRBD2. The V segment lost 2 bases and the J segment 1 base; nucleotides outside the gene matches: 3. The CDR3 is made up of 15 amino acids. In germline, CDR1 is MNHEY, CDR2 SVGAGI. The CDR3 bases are TGTGCCAGCAGTTACGAGGCGGGGGGCACAGATACGCAGTATTTT. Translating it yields CASSYEAGGTDTQYF.

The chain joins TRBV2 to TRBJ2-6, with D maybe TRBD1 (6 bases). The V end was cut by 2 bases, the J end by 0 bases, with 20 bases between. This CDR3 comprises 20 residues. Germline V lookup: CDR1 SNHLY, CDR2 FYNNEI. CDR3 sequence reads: CASSEFVTTGLPSGANVLTF. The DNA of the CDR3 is TGTGCCAGCAGTGAATTTGTGACGACAGGTCTCCCCTCTGGGGCCAACGTCCTGACTTTC.

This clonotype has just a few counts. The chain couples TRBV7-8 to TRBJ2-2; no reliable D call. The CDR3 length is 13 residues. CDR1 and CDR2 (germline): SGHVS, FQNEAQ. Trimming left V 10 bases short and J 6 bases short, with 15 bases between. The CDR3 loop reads CANYDNDAGELFF. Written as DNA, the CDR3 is TGTGCCAACTATGATAACGATGCCGGGGAGCTGTTTTTT.

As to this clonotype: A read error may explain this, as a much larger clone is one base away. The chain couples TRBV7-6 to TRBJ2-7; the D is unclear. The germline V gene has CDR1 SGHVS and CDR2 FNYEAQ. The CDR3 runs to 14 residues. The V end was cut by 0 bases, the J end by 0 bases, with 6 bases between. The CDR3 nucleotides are TGTGCCAGCAGCTTAGCGGAGAGCTCCTACGAGCAGTACTTC. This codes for CASSLAESSYEQYF.

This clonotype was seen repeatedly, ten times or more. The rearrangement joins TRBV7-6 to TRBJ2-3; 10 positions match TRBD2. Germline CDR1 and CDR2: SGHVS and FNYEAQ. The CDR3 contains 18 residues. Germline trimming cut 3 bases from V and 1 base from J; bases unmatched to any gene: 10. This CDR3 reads CASSFRAGGPAGTDTQYF. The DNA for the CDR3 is TGTGCCAGCAGCTTTAGAGCGGGAGGGCCGGCCGGCACAGATACGCAGTATTTT.